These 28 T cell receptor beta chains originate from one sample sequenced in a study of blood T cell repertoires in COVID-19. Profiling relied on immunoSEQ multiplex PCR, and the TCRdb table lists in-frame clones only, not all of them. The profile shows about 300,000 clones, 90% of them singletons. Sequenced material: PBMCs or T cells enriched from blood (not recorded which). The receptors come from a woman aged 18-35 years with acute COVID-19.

DNA for the CDR3: TGTGCCAGCAGTACTCCGGGACAGGGAAGGGGCAATGAGCAGTTCTTC. This translates into CASSTPGQGRGNEQFF. The chain recombines TRBV28 with TRBJ2-1; 9 bases match TRBD1. CDR3 length: 16 amino acids. V was pared by 5 bases and J by 6 bases, with 11 bases of the junction left unmatched. CDR1 and CDR2 from the germline V gene are MDHEN and SYDVKM.

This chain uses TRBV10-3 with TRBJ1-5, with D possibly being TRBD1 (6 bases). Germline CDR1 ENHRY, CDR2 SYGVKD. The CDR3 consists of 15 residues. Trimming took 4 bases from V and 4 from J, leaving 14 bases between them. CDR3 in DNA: TGTGCCATCAGTGCAGGGCGGGGGCCAAATCAGCCCCAGCATTTT. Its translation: CAISAGRGPNQPQHF.

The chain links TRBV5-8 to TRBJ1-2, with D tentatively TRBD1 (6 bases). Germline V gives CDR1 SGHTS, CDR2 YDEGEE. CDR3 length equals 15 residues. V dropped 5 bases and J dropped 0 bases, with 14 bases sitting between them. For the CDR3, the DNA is TGTGCCAGCAGGAGGACAGAAAAAGCTAACTATGGCTACACCTTC. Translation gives CASRRTEKANYGYTF.

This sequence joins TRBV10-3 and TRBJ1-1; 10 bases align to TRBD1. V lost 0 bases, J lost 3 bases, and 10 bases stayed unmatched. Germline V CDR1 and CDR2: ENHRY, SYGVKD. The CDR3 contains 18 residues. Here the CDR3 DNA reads TGTGCCATCAGTGAGTCCGGGACAGGGGTGGCTATTGACACTGAAGCTTTCTTT. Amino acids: CAISESGTGVAIDTEAFF.

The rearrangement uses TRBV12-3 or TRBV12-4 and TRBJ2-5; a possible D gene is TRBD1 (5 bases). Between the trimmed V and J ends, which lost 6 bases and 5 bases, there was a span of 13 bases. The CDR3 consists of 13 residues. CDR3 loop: CASRPQGGETQYF. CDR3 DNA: TGTGCCAGCAGGCCTCAGGGTGGGGAGACCCAGTACTTC.

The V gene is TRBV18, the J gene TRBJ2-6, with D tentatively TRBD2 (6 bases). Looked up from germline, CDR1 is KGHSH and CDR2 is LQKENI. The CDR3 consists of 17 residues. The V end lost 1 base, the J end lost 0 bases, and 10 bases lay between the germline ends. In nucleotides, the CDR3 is TGTGCCAGCTCACCACGGGGGGACCCCTCTGGGGCCAACGTCCTGACTTTC. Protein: CASSPRGDPSGANVLTF. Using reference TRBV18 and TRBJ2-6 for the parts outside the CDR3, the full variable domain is NAGVMQNPRHLVRRRGQEARLRCSPMKGHSHVYWYRQLPEEGLKFMVYLQKENIIDESGMPKERFSAEFPKEGPSILRIQQVVRGDSAAYFCASSPRGDPSGANVLTFGAGSRLTVL.

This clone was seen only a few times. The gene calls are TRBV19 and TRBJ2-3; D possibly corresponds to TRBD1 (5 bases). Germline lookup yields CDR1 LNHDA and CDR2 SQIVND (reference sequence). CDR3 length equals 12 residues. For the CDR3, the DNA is TGTGCTATATCACAGGGCACAGATACGCAGTATTTT. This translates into CAISQGTDTQYF.

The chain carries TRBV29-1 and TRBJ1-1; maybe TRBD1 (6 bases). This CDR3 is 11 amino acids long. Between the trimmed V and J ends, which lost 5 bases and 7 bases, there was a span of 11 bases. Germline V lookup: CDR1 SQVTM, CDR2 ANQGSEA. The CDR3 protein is CSVQPTGEAFF. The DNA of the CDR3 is TGCAGCGTTCAACCGACAGGTGAAGCTTTCTTT.

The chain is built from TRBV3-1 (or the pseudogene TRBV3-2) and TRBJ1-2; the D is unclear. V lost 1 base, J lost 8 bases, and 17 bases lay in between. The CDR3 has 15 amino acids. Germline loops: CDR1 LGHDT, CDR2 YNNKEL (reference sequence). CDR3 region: CASSQVTGVGGGYTF. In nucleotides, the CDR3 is TGTGCCAGCAGCCAAGTAACCGGGGTCGGAGGGGGCTACACCTTC.

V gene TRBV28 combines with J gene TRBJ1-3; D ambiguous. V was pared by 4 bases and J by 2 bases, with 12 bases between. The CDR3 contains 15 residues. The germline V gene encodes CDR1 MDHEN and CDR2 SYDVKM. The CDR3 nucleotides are TGTGCCAGCAGTTCCCCCGCCAGGACTGGAAACACCATATATTTT. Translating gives CASSSPARTGNTIYF.

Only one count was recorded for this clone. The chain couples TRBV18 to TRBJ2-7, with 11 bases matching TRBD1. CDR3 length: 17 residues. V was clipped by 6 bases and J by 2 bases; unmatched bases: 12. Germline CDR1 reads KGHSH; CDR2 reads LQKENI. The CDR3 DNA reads TGTGCCAGCTCCCCCGGGAGGAGGACAGGGGGCCCCTACGAGCAGTACTTC. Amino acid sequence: CASSPGRRTGGPYEQYF.

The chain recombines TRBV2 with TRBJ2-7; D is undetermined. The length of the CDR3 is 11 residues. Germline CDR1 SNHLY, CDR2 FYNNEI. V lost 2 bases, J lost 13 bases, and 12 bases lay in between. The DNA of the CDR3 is TGTGCCAGCAGTGAACCGAGCGTGAACTACTTC. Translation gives CASSEPSVNYF. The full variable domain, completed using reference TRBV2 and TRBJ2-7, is EPEVTQTPSHQVTQMGQEVILRCVPISNHLYFYWYRQILGQKVEFLVSFYNNEISEKSEIFDDQFSVERPDGSNFTLKIRSTKLEDSAMYFCASSEPSVNYFGPGTRLTVT.

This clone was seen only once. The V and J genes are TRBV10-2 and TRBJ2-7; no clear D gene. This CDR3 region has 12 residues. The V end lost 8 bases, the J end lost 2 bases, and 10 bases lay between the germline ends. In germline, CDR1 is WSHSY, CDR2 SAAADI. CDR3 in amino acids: CASSFGTYEQYF. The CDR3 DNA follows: TGCGCCAGCTCCTTTGGCACCTACGAGCAGTACTTC.

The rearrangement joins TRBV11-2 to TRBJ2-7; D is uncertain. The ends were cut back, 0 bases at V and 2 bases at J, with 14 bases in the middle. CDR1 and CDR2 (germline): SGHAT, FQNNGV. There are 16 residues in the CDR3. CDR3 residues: CASSLDPWAVPYEQYF. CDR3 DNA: TGTGCCAGCAGCTTAGATCCCTGGGCAGTCCCCTACGAGCAGTACTTC.

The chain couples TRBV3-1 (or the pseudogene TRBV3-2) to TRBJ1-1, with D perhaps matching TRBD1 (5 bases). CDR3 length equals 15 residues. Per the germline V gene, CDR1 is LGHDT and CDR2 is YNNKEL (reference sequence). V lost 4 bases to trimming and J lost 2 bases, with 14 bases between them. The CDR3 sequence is CASSPAFRVNTEAFF. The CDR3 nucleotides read TGTGCCAGCAGCCCGGCTTTCAGGGTCAACACTGAAGCTTTCTTT.

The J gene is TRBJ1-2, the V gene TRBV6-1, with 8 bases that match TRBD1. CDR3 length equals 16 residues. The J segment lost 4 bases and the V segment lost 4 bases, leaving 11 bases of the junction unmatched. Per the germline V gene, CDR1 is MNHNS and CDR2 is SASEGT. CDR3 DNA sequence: TGTGCCAGCAGTGCATCGTACCTCGACAGGGGCTATGGCTACACCTTC. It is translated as CASSASYLDRGYGYTF.

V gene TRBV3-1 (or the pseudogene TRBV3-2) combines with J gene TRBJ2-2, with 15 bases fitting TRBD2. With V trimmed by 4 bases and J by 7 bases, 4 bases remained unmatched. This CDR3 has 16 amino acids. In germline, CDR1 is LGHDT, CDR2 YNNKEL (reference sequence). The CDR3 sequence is CASSLGLAGGNGELFF. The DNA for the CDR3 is TGTGCCAGCAGCCTGGGACTAGCGGGAGGAAACGGGGAGCTGTTTTTT.

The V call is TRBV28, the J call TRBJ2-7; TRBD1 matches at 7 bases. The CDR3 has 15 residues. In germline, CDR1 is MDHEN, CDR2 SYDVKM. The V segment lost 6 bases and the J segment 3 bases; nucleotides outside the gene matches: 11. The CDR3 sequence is CASSLMTGLIYEQYF. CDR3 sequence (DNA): TGTGCCAGCAGCCTTATGACAGGGTTGATCTACGAGCAGTACTTC.

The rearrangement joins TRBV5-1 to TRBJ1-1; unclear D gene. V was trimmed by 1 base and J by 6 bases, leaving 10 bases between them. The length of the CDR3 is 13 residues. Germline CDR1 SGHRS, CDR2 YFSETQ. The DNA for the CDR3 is TGCGCCAGCAGCTTGTATCCGAGCTCTGAAGCTTTCTTT. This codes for CASSLYPSSEAFF.

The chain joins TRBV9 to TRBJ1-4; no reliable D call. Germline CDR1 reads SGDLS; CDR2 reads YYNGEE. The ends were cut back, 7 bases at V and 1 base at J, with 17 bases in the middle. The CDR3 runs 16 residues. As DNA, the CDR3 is TGTGCCAGCTATCCCGGCCAGACGGGAACTAATGAAAAACTGTTTTTT. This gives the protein CASYPGQTGTNEKLFF.

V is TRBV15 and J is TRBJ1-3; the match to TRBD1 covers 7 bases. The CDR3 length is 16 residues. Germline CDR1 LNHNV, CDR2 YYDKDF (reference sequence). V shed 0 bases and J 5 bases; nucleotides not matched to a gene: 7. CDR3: CATSRDRDRVRNTIYF. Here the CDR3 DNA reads TGTGCCACCAGCAGAGATAGGGACAGAGTCCGAAACACCATATATTTT.

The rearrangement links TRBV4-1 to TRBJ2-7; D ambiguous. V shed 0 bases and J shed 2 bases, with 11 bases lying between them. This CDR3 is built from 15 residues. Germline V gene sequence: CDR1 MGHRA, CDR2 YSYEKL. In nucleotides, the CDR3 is TGCGCCAGCAGCCAAGATTCAGGTGGAACCTACGAGCAGTACTTC. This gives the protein CASSQDSGGTYEQYF.

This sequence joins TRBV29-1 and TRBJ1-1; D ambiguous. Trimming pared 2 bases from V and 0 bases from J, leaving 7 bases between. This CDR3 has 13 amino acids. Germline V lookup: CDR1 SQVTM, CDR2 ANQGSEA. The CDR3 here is CSVEPYMNTEAFF. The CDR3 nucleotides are TGCAGCGTTGAACCATACATGAACACTGAAGCTTTCTTT.

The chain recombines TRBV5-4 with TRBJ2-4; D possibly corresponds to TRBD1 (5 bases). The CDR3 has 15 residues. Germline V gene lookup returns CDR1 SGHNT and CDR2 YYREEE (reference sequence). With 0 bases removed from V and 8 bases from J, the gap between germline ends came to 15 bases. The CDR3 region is CASSLDSGNWDIQYF. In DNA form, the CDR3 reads TGTGCCAGCAGCTTGGATTCAGGGAATTGGGACATTCAGTACTTC.

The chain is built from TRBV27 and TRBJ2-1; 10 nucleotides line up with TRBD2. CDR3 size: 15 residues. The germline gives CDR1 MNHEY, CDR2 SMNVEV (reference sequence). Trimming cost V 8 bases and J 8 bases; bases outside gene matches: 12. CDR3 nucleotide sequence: TGTGCCAGCGGATTAGCGGGAGGAGGTTTGGATGAGCAGTTCTTC. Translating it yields CASGLAGGGLDEQFF.

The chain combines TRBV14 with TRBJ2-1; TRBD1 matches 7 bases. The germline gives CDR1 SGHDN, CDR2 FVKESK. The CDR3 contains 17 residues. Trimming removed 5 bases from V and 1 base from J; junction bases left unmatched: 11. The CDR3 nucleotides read TGTGCCAGCAGCGGAGTGCTACAGGGGCTATCCTACAATGAGCAGTTCTTC. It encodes CASSGVLQGLSYNEQFF.

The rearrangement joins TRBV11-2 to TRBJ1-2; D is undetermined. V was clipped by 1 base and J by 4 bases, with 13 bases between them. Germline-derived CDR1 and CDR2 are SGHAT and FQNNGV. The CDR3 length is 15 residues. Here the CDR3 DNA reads TGTGCCAGCAGCTTAGTTGACATCCGCCTCTATGGCTACACCTTC. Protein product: CASSLVDIRLYGYTF.

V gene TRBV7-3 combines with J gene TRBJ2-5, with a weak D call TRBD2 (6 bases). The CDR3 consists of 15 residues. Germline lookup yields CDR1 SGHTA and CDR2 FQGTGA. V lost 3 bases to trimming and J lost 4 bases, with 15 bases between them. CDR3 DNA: TGTGCCAGCAGCTTGACGGGAGACTGGGGAGAGACCCAGTACTTC. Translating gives CASSLTGDWGETQYF.